These T cell receptor beta chains were read from a single sample in a study of low-dose radiotherapy and immunotherapy resistance in tumors. TCRdb fed the reads into MiXCR, producing one record per CDR3 protein. The sample lists fewer than 90,000 distinct CDR3 sequences, approximately 20% occurring once. This material consisted of PBMCs, taken before treatment. The receptors shown here come from a male donor with prostate cancer. Both conserved end residues are trimmed from each CDR3.

V	CDR3
TRBV3-1	ASSQPSLRQGNTEAF
TRBV9	ASSKSLIQDTEAF
TRBV30	AWKAGSGTEQY
TRBV28	ASTLGQGYGYT
TRBV6-1	ASRRTGTDQPQH
TRBV4-2	ASSPMSGGNNEQF
TRBV18	ASSPPGTSGGVVNEQF
TRBV4-1	ASSRGQGFAMGGYT
TRBV28	ASSPLDRPQH
TRBV11-1	ASSPGTGGANSLTEAF
TRBV6-2/TRBV6-3	ASSKDRSVAEKLF
TRBV29-1	SVVSGSMVEQY
TRBV28	ASSSIWGGYT
TRBV27	ASSLSIGLGLAGSTDTQY
TRBV7-2	ASSLDGPGTQY